This T cell receptor beta chain was identified in a study of blood T cell repertoires in COVID-19. Whole-study context: COVID-19 samples collected from the United States, Italy and Spain covered acute and convalescent phases. Sources were T cells, B-cell-depleted T cells, or PBMCs; the material itself was cDNA or gDNA.

The authors' processing: Reference gene primer amplification gave nucleated cell count estimates. Using immunoSEQ multiplex PCR, the repertoire was profiled, and TCRdb retains in-frame clones only, with some absent. D and trimming come from the DNA, and the V and J calls and clone size come from that table. Of roughly 34,000 clones listed, more than 75% are singletons. CDR1 is MNHEY, CDR2 SVGAGI, per germline. The CDR3 covers 15 residues. V was cut by 6 bases and J by 2 bases, with 14 bases left in between. The sample was peripheral blood. The origin of this receptor is an elderly man with acute or convalescent COVID-19. The chain carries TRBV6-5 and TRBJ1-5; D is perhaps TRBD1 (6 bases). The CDR3 DNA sequence: TGTGCCAGCAGAACAGGGACGCAAGGCAATCAGCCCCAGCATTTT. Its translation: CASRTGTQGNQPQHF.